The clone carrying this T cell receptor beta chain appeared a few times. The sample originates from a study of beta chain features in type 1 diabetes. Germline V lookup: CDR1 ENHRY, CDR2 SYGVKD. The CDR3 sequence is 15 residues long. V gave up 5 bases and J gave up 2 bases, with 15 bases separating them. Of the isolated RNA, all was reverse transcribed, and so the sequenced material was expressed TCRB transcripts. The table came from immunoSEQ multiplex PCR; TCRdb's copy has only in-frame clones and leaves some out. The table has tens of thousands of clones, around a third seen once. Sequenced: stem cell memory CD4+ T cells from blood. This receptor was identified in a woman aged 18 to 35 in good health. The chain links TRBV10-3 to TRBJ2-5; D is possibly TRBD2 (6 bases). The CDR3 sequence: CAISLGGTTQETQYF. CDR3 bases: TGTGCCATCAGTCTAGGCGGGACCACGCAAGAGACCCAGTACTTC.